This TCR beta chain comes out of a study of regulatory T cells in long-lasting Graves disease. Noted time point: newly diagnosed GD, antithyroid drugs for less than 3 months. RNA isolated from PBMCs was used to make the TCR library. The germline V gene encodes CDR1 LGHDT and CDR2 YNNKEL (reference sequence). The CDR3 runs 15 residues. Between the trimmed V and J ends, which lost 2 bases and 3 bases, there was a span of 11 bases. With iRepertoire HTBI primers and Arm-PCR of CDR3 regions, TCR beta libraries were built. TCRdb fed the multiplex PCR reads into MiXCR, producing one record per CDR3 protein. This table holds about 500,000 distinct CDR3 sequences, approximately 12% found once. This clonotype was counted ten times or more. In addition, the sample was reused for a study of T cells in Graves' hyperthyroidism and ophthalmopathy. In that study: Blood held most thyroid clonotypes expanded above 0.001 frequency. A model of 13 V-J features distinguished ophthalmopathy from stable hyperthyroidism.

Source: peripheral blood mononuclear cells (PBMCs), taken at new diagnosis, from a patient treated with antithyroid drugs. The TCR originated in a woman aged 25 to 39 with Graves disease. The chain links TRBV3-1 to TRBJ1-3; D is possibly TRBD1 (6 bases). For the CDR3, the DNA is TGTGCCAGCAGCCAACTACGGACAGTTGGAAACACCATATATTTT. It specifies CASSQLRTVGNTIYF.